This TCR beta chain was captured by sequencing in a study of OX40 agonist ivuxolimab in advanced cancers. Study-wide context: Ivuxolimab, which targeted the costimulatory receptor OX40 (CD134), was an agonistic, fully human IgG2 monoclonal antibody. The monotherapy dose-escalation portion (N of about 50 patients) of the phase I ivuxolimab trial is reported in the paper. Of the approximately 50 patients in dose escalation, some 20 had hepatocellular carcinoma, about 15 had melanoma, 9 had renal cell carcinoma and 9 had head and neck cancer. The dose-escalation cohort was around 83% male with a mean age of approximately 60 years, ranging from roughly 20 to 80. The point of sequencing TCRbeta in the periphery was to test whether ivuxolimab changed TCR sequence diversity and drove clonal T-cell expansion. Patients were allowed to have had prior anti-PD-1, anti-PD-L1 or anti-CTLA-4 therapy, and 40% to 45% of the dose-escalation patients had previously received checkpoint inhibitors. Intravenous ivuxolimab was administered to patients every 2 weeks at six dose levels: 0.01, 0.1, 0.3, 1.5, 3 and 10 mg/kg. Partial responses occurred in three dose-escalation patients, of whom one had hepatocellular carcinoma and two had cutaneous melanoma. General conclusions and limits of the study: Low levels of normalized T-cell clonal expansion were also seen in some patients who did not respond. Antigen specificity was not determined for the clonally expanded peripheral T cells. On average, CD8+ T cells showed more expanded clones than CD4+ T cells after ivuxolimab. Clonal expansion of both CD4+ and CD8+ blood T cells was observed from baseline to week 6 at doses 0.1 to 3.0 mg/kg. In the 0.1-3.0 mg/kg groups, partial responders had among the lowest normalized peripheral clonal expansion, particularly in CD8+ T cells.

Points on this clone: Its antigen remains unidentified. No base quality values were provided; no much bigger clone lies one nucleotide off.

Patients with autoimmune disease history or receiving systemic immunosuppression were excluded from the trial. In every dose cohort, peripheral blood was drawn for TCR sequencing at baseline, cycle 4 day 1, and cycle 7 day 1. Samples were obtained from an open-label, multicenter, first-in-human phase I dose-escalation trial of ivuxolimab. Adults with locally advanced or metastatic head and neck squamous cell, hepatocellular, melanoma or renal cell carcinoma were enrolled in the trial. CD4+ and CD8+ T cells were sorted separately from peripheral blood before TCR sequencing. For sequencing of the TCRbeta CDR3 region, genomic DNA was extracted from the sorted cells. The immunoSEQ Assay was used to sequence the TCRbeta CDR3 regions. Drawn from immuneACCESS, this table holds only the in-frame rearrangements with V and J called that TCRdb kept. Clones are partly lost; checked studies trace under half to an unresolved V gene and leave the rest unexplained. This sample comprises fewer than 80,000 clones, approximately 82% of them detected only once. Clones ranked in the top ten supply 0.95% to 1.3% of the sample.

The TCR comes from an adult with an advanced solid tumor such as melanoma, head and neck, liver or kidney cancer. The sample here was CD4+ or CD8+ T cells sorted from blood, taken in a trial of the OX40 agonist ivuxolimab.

The DNA sequence reads TGTGCCAGCACCCCGGGACAGAACAATGAGCAGTTCTTC. Translation gives CASTPGQNNEQFF. The V and J segments used are TRBV5-4 and TRBJ2-1; 7 central bases correspond to TRBD1. Looking up the germline V gene (reference sequence) yields CDR1 SGHNT and CDR2 YYREEE. V trim: 6 bases; J trim: 5 bases; unmatched bases: 5. The CDR3 holds 13 amino acids from the cysteine to the phenylalanine. Of the read, only the CDR3 DNA is kept; its 39 bases are in frame from base 1.